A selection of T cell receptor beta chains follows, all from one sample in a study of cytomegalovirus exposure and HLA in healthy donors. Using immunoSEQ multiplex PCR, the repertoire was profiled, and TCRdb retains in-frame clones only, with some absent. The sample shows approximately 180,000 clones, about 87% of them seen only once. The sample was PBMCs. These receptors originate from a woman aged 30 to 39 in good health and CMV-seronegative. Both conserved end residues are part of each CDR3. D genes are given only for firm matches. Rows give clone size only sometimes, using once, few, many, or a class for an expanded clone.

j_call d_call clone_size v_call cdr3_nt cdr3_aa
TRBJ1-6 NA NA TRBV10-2 TGCGCCAGCAGTGAGGCAGGAAATAATTCACCCCTCCACTTT CASSEAGNNSPLHF
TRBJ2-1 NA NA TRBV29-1 TGCAGCGTTGACGGCCTCTTCAGCGGATCCAATGAGCAGTTCTTC CSVDGLFSGSNEQFF
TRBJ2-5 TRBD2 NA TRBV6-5 TGTGCCAGCCGACTAGCAGAGACCCAGTACTTC CASRLAETQYF
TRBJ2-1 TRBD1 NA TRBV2 TGTGCCAGCAGTGCGACAGGGCCCTACAATGAGCAGTTCTTC CASSATGPYNEQFF
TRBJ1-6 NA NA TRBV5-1 TGCGCCAGCAGCCCGCTTTGGGCAGCGGTAAAGGACTCACCCCTCCACTTT CASSPLWAAVKDSPLHF
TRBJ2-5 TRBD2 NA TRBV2 TGTGCCAGCACAGGCCTAGCGGGGGGACAAGAGACCCAGTACTTC CASTGLAGGQETQYF
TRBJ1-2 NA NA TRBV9 TGTGCCAGCAGCGAGGGACTGTCTAACTATGGCTACACCTTC CASSEGLSNYGYTF
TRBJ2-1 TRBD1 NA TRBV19 TGTGCCAGTAGTAGGACAGGGGTCTACAATGAGCAGTTCTTC CASSRTGVYNEQFF
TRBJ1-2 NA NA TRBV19 TGTGCCAGTAGCCCCACTCGGTCGGAGGGCAGCTATGGCTACACCTTC CASSPTRSEGSYGYTF
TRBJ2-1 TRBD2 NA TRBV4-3 TGCGCCAGCAGCCAAGATGGCGCTAGCGGGGGTTCCAATGAGCAGTTCTTC CASSQDGASGGSNEQFF
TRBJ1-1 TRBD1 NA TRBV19 TGTGCCAGTAGTAGAGCCAACGGGGGACAGGCTCTCTCGGCGGCTTTCTTT CASSRANGGQALSAAFF
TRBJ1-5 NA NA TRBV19 TGTGCCAGTAGTATCCCACAGGGAAATGGAGTAATACAGCCCCAGCATTTT CASSIPQGNGVIQPQHF
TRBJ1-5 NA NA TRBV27 TGTGCCAGCAGTTTAGGGGCCTTCAATCAGCCCCAGCATTTT CASSLGAFNQPQHF
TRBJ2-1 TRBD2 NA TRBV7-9 TGTGCCAGCAGCTTCGGGGCTAGCGGGGGGAATGAGCAGTTCTTC CASSFGASGGNEQFF
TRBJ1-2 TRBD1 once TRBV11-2 TGTGCCAGCAGCTCCCGACCTGGACAGGGGACAACTAACTATGGCTACACCTTC CASSSRPGQGTTNYGYTF
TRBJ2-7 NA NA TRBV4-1 TGCGCCAGCAGCCAAGATCGAGACTACGAGCAGTACTTC CASSQDRDYEQYF
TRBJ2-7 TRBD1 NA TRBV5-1 TGCGCCAGCAGCTTGCTGGGACAGGGAGTCTACGAGCAGTACTTC CASSLLGQGVYEQYF
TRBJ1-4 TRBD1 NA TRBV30 TGTGCCTGGAGTGTGCCTTATGGGACAGGGGGGAATGAAAAACTGTTTTTT CAWSVPYGTGGNEKLFF
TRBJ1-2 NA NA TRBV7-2 TGTGCCAGCAGCTTAGATCTTACAGATGGCTACACCTTC CASSLDLTDGYTF
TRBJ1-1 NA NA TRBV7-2 TGTGCCAGCAGCTTAGTAACAGGACCTAAAGCTTTCTTT CASSLVTGPKAFF
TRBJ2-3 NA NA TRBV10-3 TGTGCCATCTCAGCAGGGGACGCTAGCACAGATACGCAGTATTTT CAISAGDASTDTQYF
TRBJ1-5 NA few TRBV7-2 TGTGCCAGCAGCTTAGGGAGGGATCAGCCCCAGCATTTT CASSLGRDQPQHF
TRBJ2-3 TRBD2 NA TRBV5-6 TGTGCCACCACAGGGACTAGCGAGGGCACAGATACGCAGTATTTT CATTGTSEGTDTQYF